One sample yielded the 3 T cell receptor beta chains listed below, sequenced in a study of T cells after yellow fever vaccination. A single record per CDR3 protein comes from TCRdb applying MiXCR to the 5' RACE reads. The sample carries 300,000 to 400,000 distinct CDR3 sequences, around 10% recorded once. Sequencing used CD4+ T cells sorted from PBMCs, obtained 45 days after the yellow fever booster vaccination. The source of these receptors is a man aged 18-30 years who received the YFV17D yellow fever vaccine.

This clonotype was counted only a few times. The V call is TRBV3-1, the J call TRBJ2-2; D is uncertain. Between the trimmed V and J ends, which lost 2 bases and 1 base, there was a span of 8 bases. The CDR3 extends over 15 amino acids. CDR1 is LGHDT, CDR2 YNNKEL, per germline (reference sequence). CDR3 sequence: CASSQRKENTGELFF. DNA for the CDR3: TGTGCCAGCAGCCAACGGAAAGAGAACACCGGGGAGCTGTTTTTT. Using reference TRBV3-1 and TRBJ2-2 for the parts outside the CDR3, the full variable domain is DTAVSQTPKYLVTQMGNDKSIKCEQNLGHDTMYWYKQDSKKFLKIMFSYNNKELIINETVPNRFSPKSPDKAHLNLHINSLELGDSAVYFCASSQRKENTGELFFGEGSRLTVL.

This clonotype was observed a handful of times. The rearrangement links TRBV7-2 to TRBJ2-5, with 8 bases aligning to TRBD2. J gave up 3 bases and V 7 bases, and 7 bases lay outside the gene matches. The CDR3 contains 14 residues. The V gene's germline CDR1 is SGHTA and CDR2 FQGNSA. The CDR3 loop reads CASTAGLAEETQYF. The CDR3 bases are TGTGCCAGCACCGCTGGACTAGCAGAAGAGACCCAGTACTTC.

This chain links TRBV5-1 with TRBJ2-3, with D unclear. Trimming shortened V by 0 bases and J by 0 bases, and 8 bases separated the two germline ends. Germline loops: CDR1 SGHRS, CDR2 YFSETQ. The CDR3 has 15 residues. CDR3 residues: CASSLVAASTDTQYF. The CDR3, as DNA: TGCGCCAGCAGCTTGGTGGCCGCTAGCACAGATACGCAGTATTTT.